The present T cell receptor beta chain was sequenced within a study of T cell repertoires in cytomegalovirus infection. Study-level information: CMV epitopes in the study were HLA-C-restricted (recently identified) and HLA-B-restricted (well studied).

Study observations and caveats: The response measured ex vivo was dominated by TCR beta clonotypes (HLA-C-restricted and CMV-specific).

One entry per CDR3 protein, called by TCRdb with MiXCR from the reads. This sample carries roughly 570,000 distinct CDR3 sequences, just under 40% of them seen once, and the ten largest clones take 48%. This clonotype appeared many times. What it binds is unknown. Here the sequenced sample was cultured PBMCs, taken from culture after CMV antigen stimulation. The TCR sequence derives from a human donor in good health (CMV status not recorded). Some clones in this sample may be carry-over from other donors' samples.

CDR3 sequence: CASSLGTKQETQYF. The CDR3 DNA reads TGTGCCAGCAGCTTAGGGACTAAGCAAGAGACCCAGTACTTC. The rearrangement links TRBV7-2 to TRBJ2-5; tentative D call: TRBD2 (6 bases). The V gene lost 1 base and the J gene lost 2 bases, with 8 bases spanning the gap. Germline V lookup: CDR1 SGHTA, CDR2 FQGNSA. The CDR3 extends over 14 amino acids.